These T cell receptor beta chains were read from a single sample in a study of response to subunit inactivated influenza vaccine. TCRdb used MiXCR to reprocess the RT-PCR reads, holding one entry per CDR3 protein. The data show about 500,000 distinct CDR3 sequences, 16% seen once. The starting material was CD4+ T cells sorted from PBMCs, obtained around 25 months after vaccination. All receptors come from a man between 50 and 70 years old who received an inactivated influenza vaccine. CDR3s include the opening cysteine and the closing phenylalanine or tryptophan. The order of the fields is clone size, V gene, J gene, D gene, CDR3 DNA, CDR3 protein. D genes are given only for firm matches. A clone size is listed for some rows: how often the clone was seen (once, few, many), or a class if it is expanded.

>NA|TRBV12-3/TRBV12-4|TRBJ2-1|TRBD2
TGTGCCAGCAGTTTGACTAGCGGGAGTAGTGAGCAGTTCTTC
CASSLTSGSSEQFF
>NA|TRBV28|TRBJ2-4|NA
TGTGCCAGCAGTTACGGAGCCAAAAACATTCAGTACTTC
CASSYGAKNIQYF
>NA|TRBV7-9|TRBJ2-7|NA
TGTGCCAGCAGCTTCGCCCACGAGCAGTACTTC
CASSFAHEQYF
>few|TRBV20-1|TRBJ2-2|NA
TGCAGTGCTAGACTGCCCACCGGGGAGCTGTTTTTT
CSARLPTGELFF
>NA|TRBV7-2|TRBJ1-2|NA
TGTGCCAGCAGCTTAGTTGTGGGTGTGGGCTATGGCTACACCTTC
CASSLVVGVGYGYTF
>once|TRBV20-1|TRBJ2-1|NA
TGCAGTGCTAGTTCCCGGTTCAATGAGCAGTTCTTC
CSASSRFNEQFF
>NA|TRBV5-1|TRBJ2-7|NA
TGCGCCAGCAGCTTTAGGGTGGATTACGAGCAGTACTTC
CASSFRVDYEQYF
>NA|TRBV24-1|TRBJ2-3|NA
TGTGCCACCAGTGGTTCGGAAAATACGCAGTATTTT
CATSGSENTQYF
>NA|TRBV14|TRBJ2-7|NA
TGTGCCAGCAGCGCCCACGTGGAGCAGTACTTC
CASSAHVEQYF
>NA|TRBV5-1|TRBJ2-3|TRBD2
TGCGCCAGCAGCTTAACCGGGACTAGCCGCACAGATACGCAGTATTTT
CASSLTGTSRTDTQYF
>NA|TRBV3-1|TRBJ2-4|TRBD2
TGTGCCAGCAGCCGGGGGGCCCGGACTAGCTACATTCAGTACTTC
CASSRGARTSYIQYF
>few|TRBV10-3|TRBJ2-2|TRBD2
TGTGCCATCATGCAAACTAGCGGGGGAACCGGGGAGCTGTTTTTT
CAIMQTSGGTGELFF
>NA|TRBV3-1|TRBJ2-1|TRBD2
TGTGCCAGCAGCCTCAGGACTAGCGGAAACAATGAGCAGTTCTTC
CASSLRTSGNNEQFF
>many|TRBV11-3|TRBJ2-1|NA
TGTGCCAGCAGCCCGGCGGGCGGGAATTGGAATGAGCAGTTCTTC
CASSPAGGNWNEQFF
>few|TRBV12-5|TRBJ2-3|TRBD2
TGTGCTAGTGGTTCTACCGGGACTAGCGGAGCTAATACGCAGTATTTT
CASGSTGTSGANTQYF
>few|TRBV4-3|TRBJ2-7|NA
TGCGCCAGCAGCCAAGAGCCTAGGGGCGACGAGCAGTACTTC
CASSQEPRGDEQYF
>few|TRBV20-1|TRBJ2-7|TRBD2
TGCAGTGCCACCTCTAGCGGGCGTTCCTACGAGCAGTACTTC
CSATSSGRSYEQYF
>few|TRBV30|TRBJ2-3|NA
TGTGCCTGGACGAGGTTGGAGGGGGGTTGGCAGTATTTT
CAWTRLEGGWQYF
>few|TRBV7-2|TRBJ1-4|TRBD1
TGTGCCAGCAGCTCCACAGGGGTAGAAGGGGAAAAACTGTTTTTT
CASSSTGVEGEKLFF
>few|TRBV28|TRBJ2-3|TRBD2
TGTGCCAGCAGTTTCCTAGCGGTACGGGATACGCAGTATTTT
CASSFLAVRDTQYF
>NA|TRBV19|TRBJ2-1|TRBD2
TGTGCCACCCATAGCGGGATCCCGTACAATGAGCAGTTCTTC
CATHSGIPYNEQFF
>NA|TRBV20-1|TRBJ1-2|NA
TGCAGTGCTAGTTCGGGCGAGGGGGGCCACTATGGCTACACCTTC
CSASSGEGGHYGYTF
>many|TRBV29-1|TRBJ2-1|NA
TGCAGCGTTGACAGGGTAGTGGGGAATGAGCAGTTCTTC
CSVDRVVGNEQFF
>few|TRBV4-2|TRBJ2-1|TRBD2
TGTGCCAGCAGCCAAGGGGTAGTAGCGGGGGTCGATGAGCAGTTCTTC
CASSQGVVAGVDEQFF
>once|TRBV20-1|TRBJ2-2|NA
TGCAGTGCTAGATGGGGTGGCGGAGCCGGGGAGCTGTTTTTT
CSARWGGGAGELFF
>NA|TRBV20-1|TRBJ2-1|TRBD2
TGCAGTTCTAGAGACCAAGGTGCGGGAGGGACCTACAATGAGCAGTTCTTC
CSSRDQGAGGTYNEQFF
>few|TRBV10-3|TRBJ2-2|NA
TGTGCCATCCGGGATGTGGCCGGGGAGCTGTTTTTT
CAIRDVAGELFF
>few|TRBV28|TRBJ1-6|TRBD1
TGTGCCAGCAGTACACGACAGGGAAGGGGTAATTCACCCCTCCACTTT
CASSTRQGRGNSPLHF
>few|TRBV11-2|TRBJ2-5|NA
TGTGCCAGCAGCTTAGATCGCAGCAGACAAGAGACCCAGTACTTC
CASSLDRSRQETQYF
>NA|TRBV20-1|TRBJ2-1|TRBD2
TGCAGTGCTAGGAAAGGACTAGCAAATGAGCAGTTCTTC
CSARKGLANEQFF
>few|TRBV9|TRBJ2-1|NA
TGTGCCAGCAGCGTAGAACTAGTCGGGGGTCATGATGAGCAGTTCTTC
CASSVELVGGHDEQFF
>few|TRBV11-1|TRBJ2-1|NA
TGTGCCAGCCAAACACTCACTTCTGAGCAGTTCTTC
CASQTLTSEQFF
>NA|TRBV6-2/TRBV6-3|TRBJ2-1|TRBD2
TGTGCCAGCAGCCTAGCGGCCCCCTACAATGAGCAGTTCTTC
CASSLAAPYNEQFF
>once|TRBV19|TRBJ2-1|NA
TGTGCCAGTAGTATAGATAGCCCGAGATACAATGAGCAGTTCTTC
CASSIDSPRYNEQFF
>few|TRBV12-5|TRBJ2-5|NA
TGTGCTAGTGACTATCCCAAAGGAGAGACCCAGTACTTC
CASDYPKGETQYF
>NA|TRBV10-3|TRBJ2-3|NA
TGTGCCATCAGGCTTAACACAGATACGCAGTATTTT
CAIRLNTDTQYF
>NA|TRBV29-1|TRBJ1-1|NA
TGCAGCGTTCCTTCACAGGGGAACACTGAAGCTTTCTTT
CSVPSQGNTEAFF
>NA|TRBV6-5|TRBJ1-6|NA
TGTGCCAGCAGTTACTATGGGCAGACCTATAATTCACCCCTCCACTTT
CASSYYGQTYNSPLHF
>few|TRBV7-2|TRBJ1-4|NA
TGTGCCAGCAGCCCTGACAGCCGGAATGAAAAACTGTTTTTT
CASSPDSRNEKLFF
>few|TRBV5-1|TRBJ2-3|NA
TGCGCCAGCAGCTTAATCAGCAGCTTAATACCCTTCGGGAGCACAGATACGCAGTATTTT
CASSLISSLIPFGSTDTQYF
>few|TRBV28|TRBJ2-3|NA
TGTGCCAGCAGTCCTCAGCCCATTTACAGATCCGGACTGAGCTTCACAGATACGCAGTATTTT
CASSPQPIYRSGLSFTDTQYF
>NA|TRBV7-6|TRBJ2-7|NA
TGTGCCAGCAGCTTAGCCGGCCAGGGCCGGGCGTCCTACGAGCAGTACTTC
CASSLAGQGRASYEQYF
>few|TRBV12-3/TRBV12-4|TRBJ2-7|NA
TGTGCCAGCAGTTTACACAGCTACGAGCAGTACTTC
CASSLHSYEQYF
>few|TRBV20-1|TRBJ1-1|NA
TGCAGTGCCGTACCCCTTTTCGCTGAAGCTTTCTTT
CSAVPLFAEAFF
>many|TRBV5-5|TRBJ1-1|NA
TGTGCCAGCAGCTTCCGGGACACATACACTGAAGCTTTCTTT
CASSFRDTYTEAFF
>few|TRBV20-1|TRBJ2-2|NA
TGCAGTGCTAGAGATCCACAGGTTAACACCGGGGAGCTGTTTTTT
CSARDPQVNTGELFF
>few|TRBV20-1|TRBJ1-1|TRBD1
TGCAGTGCTCTAGACAGGGGAAACACTGAAGCTTTCTTT
CSALDRGNTEAFF
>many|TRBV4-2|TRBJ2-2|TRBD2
TGTGCCAGCAGATACGGGACTAGCGGGGGGTTCGACACCGGGGAGCTGTTTTTT
CASRYGTSGGFDTGELFF
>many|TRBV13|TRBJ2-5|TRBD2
TGTGCCAGCAGCCTAGGGACTAGCGGAGAGACCCAGTACTTC
CASSLGTSGETQYF
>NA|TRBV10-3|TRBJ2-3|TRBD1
TGTGCCATCAGTGTGGACAGGGGAGCAGATACGCAGTATTTT
CAISVDRGADTQYF
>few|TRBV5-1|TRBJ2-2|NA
TGCGCCAGCAGCCCTGGAGATGCTAACACCGGGGAGCTGTTTTTT
CASSPGDANTGELFF
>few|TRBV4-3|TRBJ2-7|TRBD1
TGCGCCAGCAGCCAATCGACAGGGAACCTCTACGAGCAGTACTTC
CASSQSTGNLYEQYF
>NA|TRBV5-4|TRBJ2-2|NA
TGTGCCAGCAGTCCTCGTGAGGGTTCGGTCACCGGGGAGCTGTTTTTT
CASSPREGSVTGELFF
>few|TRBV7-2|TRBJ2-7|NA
TGTGCCAGCAGCTTAGATTCAGGTATCTCCTACGAGCAGTACTTC
CASSLDSGISYEQYF
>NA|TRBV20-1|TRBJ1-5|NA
TGCAGTGCTAGAGATAGACGGCGGGGCAATCAGCCCCAGCATTTT
CSARDRRRGNQPQHF
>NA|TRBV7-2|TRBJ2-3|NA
TGTGCCAGCAGCCAGACACTCACAGATACGCAGTATTTT
CASSQTLTDTQYF
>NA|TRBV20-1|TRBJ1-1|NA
TGCAGTGCTAGTACAGGGAACTTGAACACTGAAGCTTTCTTT
CSASTGNLNTEAFF
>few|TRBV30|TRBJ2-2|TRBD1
TGTGCCTGGAGTGCCTTGACAGGGCCCGCCGGGGAGCTGTTTTTT
CAWSALTGPAGELFF
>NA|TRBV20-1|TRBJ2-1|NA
TGCAGTGCGTCGGACGTAGGGCAGTTCTTC
CSASDVGQFF